Sequencing of this T cell receptor (beta chain) was carried out in a study of Graves' ophthalmopathy and Graves' hyperthyroidism. Amplifying from RNA transcripts, the study obtained TCR beta CDR3 regions. The workflow started with a first-round RT-PCR run with HTBI primers and then moved on to a second-round multiplex PCR. TCRdb redid the calling of the multiplex PCR reads with MiXCR, one entry per CDR3 protein. Among some 360,000 distinct CDR3 sequences, about a sixth were seen once, and the ten largest hold roughly 2.4%. Trimming took 3 bases from V and 5 from J; bases not matched to a gene: 4. CDR1 and CDR2 (germline): MNHEY, SVGAGI. CDR3 length equals 15 residues.

The clonotype originates from an adult woman with stable Graves' hyperthyroidism. This chain uses TRBV6-5 with TRBJ2-2; 9 bases agree with TRBD2. The specimen sequenced was peripheral blood. CDR3 bases: TGTGCCAGCAGTTATGCGGGAGGGGTGACCGGGGAGCTGTTTTTT. Its protein product is CASSYAGGVTGELFF.